Reported below is one T cell receptor (beta chain). Its specificity is unknown. The record originates from a study of OX40 agonist ivuxolimab in advanced cancers. Study overall: Prior anti-PD-1, anti-PD-L1 or anti-CTLA-4 therapy did not bar entry, and approximately 43% had some. Study-wide results and limits: Nonresponders, in some cases, also had low normalized T-cell clonal expansion. The study observed clonal expansion of CD4+ and CD8+ blood T cells by week 6 at 0.1 to 3.0 mg/kg.

Germline V gene lookup returns CDR1 LNHDA and CDR2 SQIVND (reference sequence). The CDR3 has 15 residues. Trimming at V came to 0 bases and at J to 9 bases, leaving 7 bases not matched to a gene. TCRdb keeps only in-frame clones here, not all; method: immunoSEQ multiplex PCR. The data contain fewer than 90,000 clones, less than 95% of them singletons. The TCR was taken from an adult with an advanced solid tumor such as melanoma, head and neck, liver or kidney cancer. This rearrangement joins TRBV19 to TRBJ1-5, with 8 bases lining up with TRBD1. The sequencing used CD4+ or CD8+ T cells sorted from blood, collected in a trial of the OX40 agonist ivuxolimab. CDR3 in DNA: TGTGCCAGTAGTATAGACCCCACAGGGGGTCGGCCCCAGCATTTT. Protein: CASSIDPTGGRPQHF.